This is a list of T cell receptor beta chains from one sample in a study of OX40 agonist ivuxolimab in advanced cancers. Only in-frame clones appear in the TCRdb table, and some are missing; sequencing was by immunoSEQ multiplex PCR. Here the sample spans 85,000 to 130,000 clones, about nine tenths being singletons. The sequencing here drew on CD4+ or CD8+ T cells sorted from blood, taken in a trial of the OX40 agonist ivuxolimab. The receptors stem from an adult with an advanced solid tumor such as melanoma, head and neck, liver or kidney cancer. CDR3s include the opening cysteine and the closing phenylalanine or tryptophan. The D gene is left open where the match is weak. Clone size appears in some rows only: once, few, many, or a class for an expanded clone.

TRBV29-1	-	-	14	TRBJ2-3	CSVGAGTSTDTQYF	TGCAGCGTTGGTGCAGGTACTAGCACAGATACGCAGTATTTT
TRBV7-9	TRBD2	-	14	TRBJ2-3	CASSLGTSADTQYF	TGTGCCAGCAGCTTGGGGACTAGCGCAGATACGCAGTATTTT
TRBV28	TRBD1	-	13	TRBJ2-5	CASSSPDRRYQYF	TGTGCCAGCAGTTCCCCGGACAGGCGCTACCAGTACTTC
TRBV19	-	-	15	TRBJ2-2	CASRNSGLFTGELFF	TGTGCCAGTAGAAACAGCGGACTCTTCACCGGGGAGCTGTTTTTT
TRBV21-1	-	-	15	TRBJ1-1	CASSKVRGKDTEAFF	TGTGCCAGCAGCAAAGTAAGGGGGAAGGACACTGAAGCTTTCTTT
TRBV2	TRBD2	-	14	TRBJ2-1	CASSDITSGNEQFF	TGTGCCAGCAGTGACATAACTAGCGGGAATGAGCAGTTCTTC
TRBV6-4	-	-	13	TRBJ1-1	CASRIQENTEAFF	TGTGCCAGCAGAATACAGGAGAACACTGAAGCTTTCTTT
TRBV28	-	-	14	TRBJ1-5	CASSPDSSNQPQHF	TGTGCCAGCAGCCCGGACAGCTCCAATCAGCCCCAGCATTTT
TRBV7-2	-	-	14	TRBJ1-1	CASSFRPGGGEAFF	TGTGCCAGCAGCTTTCGCCCGGGGGGGGGTGAAGCTTTCTTT
TRBV5-1	TRBD2	-	16	TRBJ2-5	CASSRNSGTSGGTQYF	TGCGCCAGCAGCAGGAACTCCGGGACTAGCGGGGGGACCCAGTACTTC
TRBV5-1	-	-	16	TRBJ2-3	CASSLAKVTSTDTQYF	TGCGCCAGCAGCTTGGCGAAAGTAACTAGCACAGATACGCAGTATTTT
TRBV5-4	TRBD1	-	14	TRBJ2-7	CASSPGRGPGEQYF	TGTGCCAGCAGCCCGGGCAGGGGGCCCGGCGAGCAGTACTTC
TRBV4-1	-	-	15	TRBJ2-1	CASSQDGGPDNEQFF	TGCGCCAGCAGCCAAGACGGGGGGCCTGACAATGAGCAGTTCTTC
TRBV4-1	-	-	15	TRBJ2-7	CASSQGLSSSYEQYF	TGCGCCAGCAGTCAGGGACTGTCGAGCTCCTACGAGCAGTACTTC
TRBV19	-	-	14	TRBJ2-3	CASSRTTGTDTQYF	TGTGCCAGTAGCAGGACAACTGGCACAGATACGCAGTATTTT
TRBV5-4	-	-	14	TRBJ2-4	CASSLFAGPRRKNF	TGTGCCAGCAGCTTGTTCGCTGGACCTCGTCGGAAGAACTTC
TRBV5-1	-	-	15	TRBJ2-2	CASSLGLDRTGELFF	TGCGCCAGCAGCTTGGGATTAGACCGGACGGGGGAGCTGTTTTTT
TRBV29-1	-	few	12	TRBJ1-5	CSVGAGNQPQHF	TGCAGCGTTGGGGCAGGGAATCAGCCCCAGCATTTT
TRBV10-1	-	-	18	TRBJ1-2	CASSESAPFRQTNYGYTF	TGCGCCAGCAGTGAGTCGGCTCCCTTCAGGCAGACTAACTATGGCTACACCTTC
TRBV5-1	-	-	15	TRBJ2-5	CASSSGQLSQETQYF	TGCGCCAGCAGCTCCGGACAGCTTTCCCAAGAGACCCAGTACTTC
TRBV7-2	TRBD1	-	13	TRBJ1-1	CASSPGGLNEAFF	TGTGCCAGCAGCCCAGGGGGGTTGAATGAAGCTTTCTTT
TRBV19	-	-	14	TRBJ1-3	CASSRKSSGNTIYF	TGTGCCAGTAGTAGGAAAAGCTCTGGAAACACCATATATTTT
TRBV28	-	-	13	TRBJ1-6	CASSIRGGSPLHF	TGTGCCAGCAGTATACGAGGCGGCTCACCCCTCCACTTT
TRBV6-1	-	-	14	TRBJ1-6	CASSEAEDRTPLHF	TGTGCCAGCAGTGAAGCAGAGGACAGAACACCCCTCCACTTT
TRBV6-5	-	-	15	TRBJ1-5	CASSYAENSNQPQHF	TGTGCCAGCAGTTATGCGGAAAATAGCAATCAGCCCCAGCATTTT
TRBV19	TRBD2	-	15	TRBJ2-1	CASSTLAGGDREQFF	TGTGCCAGTAGTACGCTAGCGGGGGGCGATCGGGAGCAGTTCTTC
TRBV5-4	-	-	16	TRBJ2-7	CASSPGGRGKSHEQYF	TGTGCCAGCAGCCCGGGAGGCAGGGGGAAATCCCACGAGCAGTACTTC
TRBV5-1	-	-	17	TRBJ2-6	CASSKGQSNSGANVLTF	TGCGCCAGCAGCAAAGGACAGAGTAACTCTGGGGCCAACGTCCTGACTTTC
TRBV10-3	-	-	21	TRBJ1-6	CAISLEGGGASWSSYNSPLHF	TGTGCCATCAGCCTTGAGGGAGGAGGGGCGTCCTGGAGCTCCTATAATTCACCCCTCCACTTT
TRBV19	-	-	15	TRBJ2-7	CASSATQGWSDEQYF	TGTGCCAGTAGTGCCACCCAGGGTTGGTCGGACGAGCAGTACTTC
TRBV11-3	-	-	13	TRBJ1-1	CASSLGMNTEAFF	TGTGCCAGCAGCTTGGGCATGAACACTGAAGCTTTCTTT
TRBV28	-	-	11	TRBJ1-2	CASSRRAGYTF	TGTGCCAGCAGCCGCCGAGCGGGCTACACCTTC
TRBV5-4	-	-	15	TRBJ2-6	CASSSSLSGANVLTF	TGTGCCAGCAGCTCTAGCCTCTCTGGGGCCAACGTCCTGACTTTC
TRBV5-1	TRBD2	-	17	TRBJ2-1	CASSLVLAGTTYNEQFF	TGCGCCAGCAGCTTGGTCCTAGCGGGGACCACCTACAATGAGCAGTTCTTC
TRBV30	-	-	13	TRBJ1-1	CAWAPGTRSGAFF	TGTGCCTGGGCCCCGGGTACACGTTCAGGAGCTTTCTTT
TRBV7-2	TRBD1	-	16	TRBJ1-6	CASSLRSGQGDSPLHF	TGTGCCAGCAGCCTCAGGTCCGGACAGGGGGATTCACCCCTCCACTTT
TRBV7-2	TRBD2	-	17	TRBJ2-3	CASSLDFRAGITDTQYF	TGTGCCAGCAGCTTAGATTTTCGAGCGGGGATCACAGATACGCAGTATTTT
TRBV6-6	-	-	15	TRBJ2-7	CASTLAGQISYEQYF	TGTGCCAGCACCCTGGCGGGGCAGATCTCCTACGAGCAGTACTTC
TRBV5-1	TRBD2	once	15	TRBJ2-3	CASSLELAGPDTQYF	TGCGCCAGCAGCTTGGAACTAGCGGGCCCAGATACGCAGTATTTT
TRBV2	-	-	12	TRBJ1-2	CASSVGFDGYTF	TGTGCCAGCAGTGTTGGATTTGATGGCTACACCTTC
TRBV5-1	TRBD2	-	15	TRBJ2-7	CASSVAGGNQYEQYF	TGCGCCAGCAGCGTGGCGGGGGGAAATCAATACGAGCAGTACTTC
TRBV7-4	-	-	13	TRBJ1-5	CASSPRESQPQHF	TGTGCCAGCAGCCCCAGGGAAAGCCAGCCCCAGCATTTT
TRBV5-1	-	-	11	TRBJ2-7	CASSLDREQYF	TGCGCCAGCAGCCTTGATCGCGAGCAGTACTTC
TRBV21-1	-	-	16	TRBJ2-7	CASSKEDGHFGYEQYF	TGTGCCAGCAGCAAAGAGGATGGACACTTTGGCTACGAGCAGTACTTC
TRBV28	TRBD2	-	15	TRBJ2-3	CASSHSLAGVDTQYF	TGTGCCAGCAGTCACTCCCTAGCGGGGGTGGATACGCAGTATTTT
TRBV19	-	-	13	TRBJ1-1	CASSTQSGTEAFF	TGTGCCAGTAGTACCCAGTCAGGAACTGAAGCTTTCTTT
TRBV7-2	-	once	16	TRBJ1-1	CASSKAERNWNTEAFF	TGTGCCAGCAGCAAAGCAGAAAGGAATTGGAACACTGAAGCTTTCTTT
TRBV7-9	-	-	16	TRBJ1-4	CASSFGPLDQGEKLFF	TGTGCCAGCAGCTTTGGGCCCCTGGACCAAGGTGAAAAACTGTTTTTT
TRBV7-3	TRBD2	-	16	TRBJ2-3	CASSPRAGGARDTQYF	TGTGCCAGCAGCCCAAGGGCGGGGGGGGCAAGAGATACGCAGTATTTT
TRBV14	-	once	13	TRBJ2-3	CASSQVIGDTQYF	TGTGCCAGCAGCCAAGTAATAGGAGATACGCAGTATTTT
TRBV28	-	-	15	TRBJ1-1	CASSSSATTNTEAFF	TGTGCCAGCAGTTCTTCCGCGACAACGAACACTGAAGCTTTCTTT
TRBV20-1	-	-	11	TRBJ2-3	CRPMNGHTQYF	TGCAGGCCAATGAATGGACATACGCAGTATTTT
TRBV10-1	-	-	13	TRBJ2-3	CASKRDDTDTQYF	TGCGCCAGCAAGCGAGACGACACAGATACGCAGTATTTT
TRBV6-5	-	-	15	TRBJ1-2	CASTSPRAQGLGYTF	TGTGCCAGCACCTCACCCCGGGCCCAGGGTTTGGGCTACACCTTC
TRBV18	-	few	13	TRBJ2-1	CASSGGRDNEQFF	TGTGCCAGCTCCGGTGGGCGTGACAATGAGCAGTTCTTC
TRBV11-2	TRBD1	-	16	TRBJ1-6	CASLGQGSSYNSPLHF	TGTGCCAGCTTGGGACAGGGGAGCTCCTATAATTCACCCCTCCACTTT
TRBV19	TRBD1	-	15	TRBJ2-1	CASRRQGATYNEQFF	TGTGCCAGTAGGCGACAGGGGGCTACATACAATGAGCAGTTCTTC
TRBV7-6	TRBD2	-	17	TRBJ2-3	CASSPRRSSGATDTQYF	TGTGCCAGCAGCCCCAGACGCTCTAGCGGGGCCACAGATACGCAGTATTTT
TRBV6-5	TRBD1	-	13	TRBJ1-2	CASSYRDRYGYTF	TGTGCCAGCAGTTACCGGGACAGATATGGCTACACCTTC